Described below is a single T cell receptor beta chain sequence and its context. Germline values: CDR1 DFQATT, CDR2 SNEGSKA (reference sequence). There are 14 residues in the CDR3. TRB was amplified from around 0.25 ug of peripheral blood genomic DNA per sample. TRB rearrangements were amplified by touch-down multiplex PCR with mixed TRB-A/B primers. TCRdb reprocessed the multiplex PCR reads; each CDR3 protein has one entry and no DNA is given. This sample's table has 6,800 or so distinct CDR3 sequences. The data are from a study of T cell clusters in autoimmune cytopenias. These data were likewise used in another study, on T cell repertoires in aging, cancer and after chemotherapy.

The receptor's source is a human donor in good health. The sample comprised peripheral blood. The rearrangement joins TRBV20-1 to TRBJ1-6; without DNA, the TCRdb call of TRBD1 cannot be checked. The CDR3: CSAYGQGVNSPLHF.